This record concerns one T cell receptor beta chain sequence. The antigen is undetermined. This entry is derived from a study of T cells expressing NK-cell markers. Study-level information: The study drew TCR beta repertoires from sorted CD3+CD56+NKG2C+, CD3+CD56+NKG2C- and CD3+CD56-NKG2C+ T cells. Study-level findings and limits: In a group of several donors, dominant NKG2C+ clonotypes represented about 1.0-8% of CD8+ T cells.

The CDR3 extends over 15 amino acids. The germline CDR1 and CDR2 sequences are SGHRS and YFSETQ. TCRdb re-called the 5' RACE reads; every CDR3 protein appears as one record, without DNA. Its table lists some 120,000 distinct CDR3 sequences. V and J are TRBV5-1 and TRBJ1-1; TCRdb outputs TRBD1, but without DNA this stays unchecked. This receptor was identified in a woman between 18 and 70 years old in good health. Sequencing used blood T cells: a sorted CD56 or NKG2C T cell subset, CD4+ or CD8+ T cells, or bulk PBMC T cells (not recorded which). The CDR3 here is CASSWGTALNTEAFF.